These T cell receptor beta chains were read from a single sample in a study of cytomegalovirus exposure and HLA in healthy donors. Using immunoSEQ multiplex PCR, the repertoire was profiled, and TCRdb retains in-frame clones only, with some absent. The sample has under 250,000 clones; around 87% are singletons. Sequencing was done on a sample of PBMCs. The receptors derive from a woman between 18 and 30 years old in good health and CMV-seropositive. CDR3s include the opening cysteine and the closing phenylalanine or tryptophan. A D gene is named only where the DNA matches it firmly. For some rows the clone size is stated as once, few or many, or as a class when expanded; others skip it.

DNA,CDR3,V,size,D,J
TGTGCCAGCAGTAAAACAGCGGTTGCAACTAATGAAAAACTGTTTTTT,CASSKTAVATNEKLFF,TRBV7-2,-,-,TRBJ1-4
TGCGCCAGCAGCCAAGAGAGATTGAGTATAGATACCGGGGAGCTGTTTTTT,CASSQERLSIDTGELFF,TRBV4-1,-,-,TRBJ2-2
TGTGCCAGCAGCCAAGATCTCGGACAGGAGTCCTACGAGCAGTACTTC,CASSQDLGQESYEQYF,TRBV14,-,TRBD1,TRBJ2-7
TGTGCCACCAGCAGAGGAGCGGGAACTCAAGAGACCCAGTACTTC,CATSRGAGTQETQYF,TRBV15,-,TRBD2,TRBJ2-5
TGTGCCAGCAGTTTAGGGGGGTGGGTTTTTGACCAGTACTTC,CASSLGGWVFDQYF,TRBV28,few,-,TRBJ2-5
TGTGCCAGCAGCCCACAGAATAGGGGCACTGAAGCTTTCTTT,CASSPQNRGTEAFF,TRBV4-2,-,-,TRBJ1-1
TGTGCCAGCAGCTTAGGAGCCGCTGGAAACACCATATATTTT,CASSLGAAGNTIYF,TRBV7-2,-,-,TRBJ1-3
TGTGCCAGCAGCTTTTCTAGCGGGGGGGTTTACGAGCAGTACTTC,CASSFSSGGVYEQYF,TRBV7-2,-,TRBD2,TRBJ2-7
TGTGCCAGCAGCGTAGCTACAGGCTACAATGAGCAGTTCTTC,CASSVATGYNEQFF,TRBV9,-,-,TRBJ2-1
TGTGCCAGCAGCTTATGGGCTAGCGGGAGGGCCTCTTCCAATGAGCAGTTCTTC,CASSLWASGRASSNEQFF,TRBV7-6,-,TRBD2,TRBJ2-1
TGTGCCAGCAGCCACCCTAGCGGCCGGTTGGCAGATACGCAGTATTTT,CASSHPSGRLADTQYF,TRBV7-6,-,TRBD2,TRBJ2-3
TGTGCCAGCTCACCAGGGGCTGGCCAGGGATATAACGAGCAGTACTTC,CASSPGAGQGYNEQYF,TRBV18,-,-,TRBJ2-7
TGTGCCAGCAGTTTATCCCCGCTAGCGGCTCACACCTACAATGAGCAGTTCTTC,CASSLSPLAAHTYNEQFF,TRBV28,-,TRBD2,TRBJ2-1
TGTGCCAGCAGCTCAACAGGGGGCCTCGATCAGCCCCAGCATTTT,CASSSTGGLDQPQHF,TRBV28,-,TRBD1,TRBJ1-5
TGTGCCAGCAGCTCCGGGACAGTCCCAAACACCATATATTTT,CASSSGTVPNTIYF,TRBV7-2,-,TRBD1,TRBJ1-3
TGTGCCAGCACTCAGGGCTCTGGGGCCAACGTCCTGACTTTC,CASTQGSGANVLTF,TRBV6-1,-,-,TRBJ2-6
TGTGCCAGCAGCTCTCAGGGTTTTGGGTATGGCTACACCTTC,CASSSQGFGYGYTF,TRBV7-2,-,-,TRBJ1-2
TGTGCCAGCAGAGAGGATCGCCAGGGCTCAGGGGGCACTGAAGCTTTCTTT,CASREDRQGSGGTEAFF,TRBV21-1,once,-,TRBJ1-1
TGTGCCAGCAGCTTGGTGCTAGCGGGAATCCAAGAGACCCAGTACTTC,CASSLVLAGIQETQYF,TRBV5-6,-,TRBD2,TRBJ2-5
TGTGCCAGTAGTACCCGACAGGGATACGGAAACACCATATATTTT,CASSTRQGYGNTIYF,TRBV19,-,TRBD1,TRBJ1-3
TGTGCCAGCAGCCTTAGCGGGAGCAGGGGCTCCTACGAGCAGTACTTC,CASSLSGSRGSYEQYF,TRBV2,-,TRBD2,TRBJ2-7
TGCGCCAGCAGTCCTGGACTAGCGGCAACCTACGAGCAGTACTTC,CASSPGLAATYEQYF,TRBV10-1,-,TRBD2,TRBJ2-7
TGCGCCAGCAGCCACCGACAGGGCGGCAATCAGCCCCAGCATTTT,CASSHRQGGNQPQHF,TRBV4-1,-,TRBD1,TRBJ1-5
TGTGCCAGCAGCTCCACAGGGGTCCCCTACGAGCAGTACTTC,CASSSTGVPYEQYF,TRBV7-9,-,TRBD1,TRBJ2-7
TGCGCCAGCAGCCAAGGTCATATCGGGACTACCTTAACCTACGAGCAGTACTTC,CASSQGHIGTTLTYEQYF,TRBV4-1,-,TRBD2,TRBJ2-7
TGCAGCGTTACGACAGACGTAGATGAGCAGTTCTTC,CSVTTDVDEQFF,TRBV29-1,-,-,TRBJ2-1
TGCGCCAGCAGTGGAGGAACTAGCGGGAGCAATGGTGAGCAGTTCTTC,CASSGGTSGSNGEQFF,TRBV10-1,-,TRBD2,TRBJ2-1
TGTGCCACCTGGGACAGGGGGCTCTTTGGCTACACCTTC,CATWDRGLFGYTF,TRBV10-3,-,TRBD1,TRBJ1-2
TGTGCCATCAGTGACCTCAACGAGGGCAAGGGAGGGAATGAGCAGTTCTTC,CAISDLNEGKGGNEQFF,TRBV10-3,few,TRBD2,TRBJ2-1
TGCGCCAGCAGCCACTACCGGGACAGTACCTACAATGAGCAGTTCTTC,CASSHYRDSTYNEQFF,TRBV4-1,once,TRBD1,TRBJ2-1